Listed below are T cell receptor beta chains from one sample, sequenced in a study of blood T cell repertoires in COVID-19. Repertoires were generated with immunoSEQ multiplex PCR, while TCRdb's copy carries only in-frame clones and drops some. The table shows approximately 150,000 clones, with approximately 84% occurring only once. Source material: peripheral blood. The origin of the receptors is a man aged 70 or older with acute or convalescent COVID-19. CDR3s include the opening cysteine and the closing phenylalanine or tryptophan. Each record gives: J gene, clone size, CDR3 length, V gene, D gene, CDR3 protein, CDR3 DNA. D genes are given only for firm matches. Clone size is given for some rows only: seen once, a few or many times, or a class if the clone is expanded.

j_gene: TRBJ2-3; abundance: .; len: 15; v_gene: TRBV5-1; d_gene: .; CDR3aa: CASSLVVAVTDTQYF; CDR3nt: TGCGCCAGCAGCTTGGTGGTAGCGGTCACAGATACGCAGTATTTT
j_gene: TRBJ1-5; abundance: .; len: 14; v_gene: TRBV28; d_gene: TRBD1; CDR3aa: CASSSGQGNQPQHF; CDR3nt: TGTGCCAGCAGCTCGGGACAGGGGAACCAGCCCCAGCATTTT
j_gene: TRBJ2-1; abundance: .; len: 18; v_gene: TRBV3-1/TRBV3-2; d_gene: TRBD2; CDR3aa: CASSQDLLAGGSYNEQFF; CDR3nt: TGTGCCAGCAGCCAAGATTTACTAGCGGGGGGGTCCTACAATGAGCAGTTCTTC
j_gene: TRBJ1-2; abundance: .; len: 13; v_gene: TRBV19; d_gene: TRBD1; CDR3aa: CASSRDRENGYTF; CDR3nt: TGTGCCAGTAGTAGGGACAGGGAGAATGGCTACACCTTC
j_gene: TRBJ2-7; abundance: .; len: 18; v_gene: TRBV7-8; d_gene: .; CDR3aa: CASSLGGGASPTSYEQYF; CDR3nt: TGTGCCAGCAGCTTAGGTGGGGGGGCGTCCCCAACTTCATACGAGCAGTACTTC
j_gene: TRBJ2-7; abundance: .; len: 18; v_gene: TRBV27; d_gene: TRBD2; CDR3aa: CASSLYRDLAGAPYEQYF; CDR3nt: TGTGCCAGCAGTTTATACCGCGATCTAGCGGGAGCCCCCTACGAGCAGTACTTC
j_gene: TRBJ2-1; abundance: .; len: 15; v_gene: TRBV28; d_gene: .; CDR3aa: CASSLVRKGVNEQFF; CDR3nt: TGTGCCAGCAGTTTAGTAAGAAAAGGGGTCAATGAGCAGTTCTTC
j_gene: TRBJ1-1; abundance: .; len: 14; v_gene: TRBV2; d_gene: TRBD1; CDR3aa: CASTRTGANTEAFF; CDR3nt: TGTGCCAGCACTAGGACAGGGGCGAACACTGAAGCTTTCTTT
j_gene: TRBJ2-1; abundance: .; len: 15; v_gene: TRBV6-6; d_gene: TRBD2; CDR3aa: CASSQSSGGVGEQFF; CDR3nt: TGTGCCAGCAGCCAGTCTAGCGGAGGGGTCGGAGAGCAGTTCTTC
j_gene: TRBJ2-5; abundance: .; len: 15; v_gene: TRBV4-1; d_gene: TRBD1; CDR3aa: CASSPSRGLRETQYF; CDR3nt: TGCGCCAGCAGCCCCTCCAGGGGGCTCCGTGAGACCCAGTACTTC
j_gene: TRBJ2-3; abundance: .; len: 15; v_gene: TRBV6-6; d_gene: TRBD2; CDR3aa: CASSYSEGRADTQYF; CDR3nt: TGTGCCAGCAGTTACTCCGAGGGGAGGGCAGATACGCAGTATTTT
j_gene: TRBJ2-7; abundance: .; len: 12; v_gene: TRBV28; d_gene: .; CDR3aa: CASRPDSYEQYF; CDR3nt: TGTGCCAGCAGACCGGACAGCTACGAGCAGTACTTC
j_gene: TRBJ2-1; abundance: .; len: 18; v_gene: TRBV7-2; d_gene: .; CDR3aa: CASRRGGRGRAAYNEQFF; CDR3nt: TGTGCCAGCAGGAGGGGCGGGCGGGGCAGAGCCGCATACAATGAGCAGTTCTTC
j_gene: TRBJ2-3; abundance: .; len: 15; v_gene: TRBV2; d_gene: TRBD1; CDR3aa: CASSSQWTGADTQYF; CDR3nt: TGTGCCAGCAGTAGTCAGTGGACAGGGGCGGATACGCAGTATTTT
j_gene: TRBJ2-7; abundance: .; len: 14; v_gene: TRBV25-1; d_gene: TRBD2; CDR3aa: CASSEFGLAGQQYF; CDR3nt: TGTGCCAGCAGTGAATTCGGACTAGCAGGGCAGCAGTACTTC
j_gene: TRBJ2-7; abundance: .; len: 17; v_gene: TRBV27; d_gene: TRBD2; CDR3aa: CASSPGTGGRFVDEQYF; CDR3nt: TGTGCCAGCAGCCCTGGAACTGGCGGGAGGTTTGTCGACGAGCAGTACTTC
j_gene: TRBJ2-1; abundance: .; len: 17; v_gene: TRBV19; d_gene: TRBD1; CDR3aa: CASSMGTGQGGFDEQFF; CDR3nt: TGTGCCAGTAGTATGGGGACGGGACAGGGGGGTTTCGATGAGCAGTTCTTC
j_gene: TRBJ1-1; abundance: .; len: 12; v_gene: TRBV12-3/TRBV12-4; d_gene: .; CDR3aa: CASSPGNTEAFF; CDR3nt: TGTGCCAGCAGCCCAGGGAACACTGAAGCTTTCTTT
j_gene: TRBJ1-4; abundance: .; len: 15; v_gene: TRBV6-5; d_gene: .; CDR3aa: CASRQTGSTNEKLFF; CDR3nt: TGTGCCAGCAGGCAAACAGGGTCAACTAATGAAAAACTGTTTTTT
j_gene: TRBJ1-1; abundance: .; len: 14; v_gene: TRBV29-1; d_gene: .; CDR3aa: CSAQPRGGNTEAFF; CDR3nt: TGCAGCGCACAGCCGCGAGGAGGGAACACTGAAGCTTTCTTT
j_gene: TRBJ2-7; abundance: .; len: 16; v_gene: TRBV24-1; d_gene: TRBD2; CDR3aa: CATSDSSGRGDHEQYF; CDR3nt: TGTGCCACCAGTGATTCGAGCGGGAGAGGGGACCACGAGCAGTACTTC
j_gene: TRBJ1-1; abundance: .; len: 14; v_gene: TRBV7-9; d_gene: .; CDR3aa: CASSLASVNTEAFF; CDR3nt: TGTGCCAGCAGCTTAGCAAGCGTGAACACTGAAGCTTTCTTT
j_gene: TRBJ2-3; abundance: .; len: 13; v_gene: TRBV6-5; d_gene: .; CDR3aa: CASTSTYTDTQYF; CDR3nt: TGTGCCAGCACCTCCACTTACACAGATACGCAGTATTTT
j_gene: TRBJ1-2; abundance: once; len: 15; v_gene: TRBV7-2; d_gene: .; CDR3aa: CASSSPGLATYGYTF; CDR3nt: TGTGCCAGCAGCTCCCCAGGACTGGCCACCTATGGCTACACCTTC
j_gene: TRBJ1-2; abundance: few; len: 15; v_gene: TRBV6-5; d_gene: TRBD1; CDR3aa: CASRPTGGFNYGYTF; CDR3nt: TGTGCCAGCAGACCAACAGGGGGCTTCAACTATGGCTACACCTTC
j_gene: TRBJ1-2; abundance: .; len: 16; v_gene: TRBV12-2; d_gene: .; CDR3aa: CASRPTEQGANYGYTF; CDR3nt: TGTGCAAGTCGACCGACCGAACAGGGGGCTAACTATGGCTACACCTTC
j_gene: TRBJ2-2; abundance: .; len: 14; v_gene: TRBV28; d_gene: .; CDR3aa: CADRPGVNTGELFF; CDR3nt: TGTGCCGACCGACCAGGCGTCAACACCGGGGAGCTGTTTTTT
j_gene: TRBJ1-3; abundance: .; len: 14; v_gene: TRBV7-3; d_gene: .; CDR3aa: CASSVQGAGNTIYF; CDR3nt: TGTGCCAGCAGCGTACAGGGAGCCGGAAACACCATATATTTT
j_gene: TRBJ1-6; abundance: .; len: 15; v_gene: TRBV3-1/TRBV3-2; d_gene: TRBD1; CDR3aa: CASSQEDRVASPLHF; CDR3nt: TGTGCCAGCAGCCAAGAGGACAGGGTGGCTTCACCCCTCCACTTT
j_gene: TRBJ1-4; abundance: .; len: 12; v_gene: TRBV6-6; d_gene: .; CDR3aa: CASLRSGEKLFF; CDR3nt: TGTGCCAGTTTGAGGTCGGGTGAAAAACTGTTTTTT
j_gene: TRBJ2-1; abundance: .; len: 14; v_gene: TRBV13; d_gene: .; CDR3aa: CASSLAGPLGMQFF; CDR3nt: TGTGCCAGCAGCTTAGCTGGCCCCCTCGGGATGCAGTTCTTC
j_gene: TRBJ2-7; abundance: few; len: 15; v_gene: TRBV7-3; d_gene: TRBD2; CDR3aa: CASSQGLAGIREQYF; CDR3nt: TGTGCCAGCAGCCAGGGGCTAGCGGGAATAAGGGAGCAGTACTTC
j_gene: TRBJ1-5; abundance: .; len: 15; v_gene: TRBV28; d_gene: .; CDR3aa: CASTTPRGRGGPQHF; CDR3nt: TGTGCCAGCACCACGCCAAGGGGCCGGGGGGGGCCCCAGCATTTT
j_gene: TRBJ1-1; abundance: .; len: 15; v_gene: TRBV27; d_gene: TRBD1; CDR3aa: CASSLAGTGGWRAFF; CDR3nt: TGTGCCAGCAGTTTGGCGGGGACAGGGGGCTGGAGAGCTTTCTTT
j_gene: TRBJ2-3; abundance: .; len: 16; v_gene: TRBV4-2; d_gene: .; CDR3aa: CASSQGASVRTDTQYF; CDR3nt: TGTGCCAGCAGCCAAGGGGCTAGCGTCCGGACAGATACGCAGTATTTT
j_gene: TRBJ2-3; abundance: .; len: 14; v_gene: TRBV6-5; d_gene: TRBD2; CDR3aa: CASAKGLVTDTQYF; CDR3nt: TGTGCCAGTGCAAAGGGACTAGTCACAGATACGCAGTATTTT
j_gene: TRBJ1-2; abundance: .; len: 17; v_gene: TRBV7-2; d_gene: TRBD1; CDR3aa: CASSYPGTVNRVYGYTF; CDR3nt: TGTGCCAGCAGCTATCCCGGGACAGTAAATCGAGTCTATGGCTACACCTTC
j_gene: TRBJ2-1; abundance: .; len: 16; v_gene: TRBV5-1; d_gene: .; CDR3aa: CASQFGGATTYNEQFF; CDR3nt: TGCGCCAGCCAGTTCGGCGGGGCGACCACCTACAATGAGCAGTTCTTC
j_gene: TRBJ2-7; abundance: .; len: 16; v_gene: TRBV6-1; d_gene: TRBD1; CDR3aa: CASSEPGQGSSYEQYF; CDR3nt: TGTGCCAGCAGTGAACCGGGACAGGGGAGCTCCTACGAGCAGTACTTC
j_gene: TRBJ1-3; abundance: .; len: 16; v_gene: TRBV18; d_gene: TRBD1; CDR3aa: CASSPRGGQGADTIYF; CDR3nt: TGTGCCAGCTCACCGAGGGGCGGACAGGGAGCGGACACCATATATTTT
j_gene: TRBJ2-7; abundance: few; len: 13; v_gene: TRBV6-6; d_gene: .; CDR3aa: CASSFAGSGEQYF; CDR3nt: TGTGCCAGCAGTTTCGCCGGGTCGGGCGAGCAGTACTTC
j_gene: TRBJ2-1; abundance: .; len: 16; v_gene: TRBV7-9; d_gene: TRBD2; CDR3aa: CASSLVGTSGPNEQFF; CDR3nt: TGTGCCAGCAGCTTAGTAGGGACTAGCGGACCCAATGAGCAGTTCTTC
j_gene: TRBJ2-3; abundance: .; len: 12; v_gene: TRBV27; d_gene: .; CDR3aa: CASSRPSGGQYF; CDR3nt: TGTGCCAGCAGTCGCCCCTCCGGTGGGCAGTATTTT